The 9 T cell receptor beta chains listed next were all sequenced from one sample in a study of cytotoxic CD8 clonotypes in ibrutinib-treated CLL. Using immunoSEQ multiplex PCR, the repertoire was profiled, and TCRdb retains in-frame clones only, with some absent. In the table there are fewer than 150,000 clones, around four fifths of which are singletons. This specimen was PBMCs, taken after 24 months of ibrutinib treatment. These receptor sequences come from a human donor with chronic lymphocytic leukemia.

V and J are TRBV7-9 and TRBJ2-3; the D gene is possibly TRBD1 (6 bases). CDR1 and CDR2 from the germline V gene are SEHNR and FQNEAQ (reference sequence). The length of the CDR3 is 14 residues. With 0 bases removed from V and 5 bases from J, the gap between germline ends came to 9 bases. The CDR3 DNA follows: TGTGCCAGCAGCTTAGCGGGGGCAGGAGATACGCAGTATTTT. Translated, it gives CASSLAGAGDTQYF.

The chain joins TRBV5-4 to TRBJ1-2, with 9 bases fitting TRBD1. The CDR3 is 14 amino acids. CDR1 is SGHNT and CDR2 is YYREEE in the germline V gene (reference sequence). Unmatched junction bases numbered 13, after V lost 3 bases and J lost 13 bases. The CDR3 DNA is TGTGCCAGCAGCTCACCGGGACAGGGCAGGAACGTCACCTTC. Translated, it gives CASSSPGQGRNVTF. The full variable domain, rest sourced from reference TRBV5-4 and TRBJ1-2, is ETGVTQSPTHLIKTRGQQVTLRCSSQSGHNTVSWYQQALGQGPQFIFQYYREEENGRGNFPPRFSGLQFPNYSSELNVNALELDDSALYLCASSSPGQGRNVTFGSGTRLTVV.

This clone was seen a single time. CDR3 in DNA: TGTGCCAGCAGTGACCCGGCCGGGGGTACAAGCGGGGAGGGCACAGATACGCAGTATTTT. It yields the protein CASSDPAGGTSGEGTDTQYF. J is TRBJ2-3 and V is TRBV28; TRBD2 matches at 7 bases. J was trimmed by 1 base and V by 5 bases; bases with no gene match: 21. This CDR3 region has 20 residues. CDR1 MDHEN and CDR2 SYDVKM come from the germline V gene.

The chain carries TRBV5-4 and TRBJ2-3; 7 bases are shared with TRBD1. V lost 1 base, J lost 5 bases, and 7 bases stayed unmatched. The CDR3 is made up of 15 amino acids. From germline, CDR1 is SGHNT and CDR2 YYREEE (reference sequence). This CDR3 is CASSLRQGVGDTQYF. CDR3 DNA: TGTGCCAGCAGCTTGAGGCAGGGGGTCGGAGATACGCAGTATTTT.

The sample holds a few counts of this clone. J is TRBJ1-2 and V is TRBV6-1, with D possibly TRBD1 on 5 matching bases. The V gene lost 1 base and the J gene lost 3 bases, with 6 bases spanning the gap. Germline CDR1 reads MNHNS; CDR2 reads SASEGT. The CDR3 runs to 13 residues. CDR3 sequence reads: CASSEVRDYGYTF. DNA of the CDR3: TGTGCCAGCAGTGAAGTCAGGGACTATGGCTACACCTTC.

V gene TRBV18 combines with J gene TRBJ2-1, with 11 bases fitting TRBD2. V shed 4 bases and J 8 bases; nucleotides not matched to a gene: 10. The CDR3 covers 16 residues. Germline CDR1 and CDR2: KGHSH and LQKENI. CDR3 sequence: CASSRNSGGAQYEQFF. The CDR3, as DNA: TGTGCCAGCTCACGAAATAGCGGGGGGGCCCAGTATGAGCAGTTCTTC.

The chain is built from TRBV19 and TRBJ2-4, with 8 bases aligning to TRBD1. CDR3 size: 17 residues. Germline V CDR1 and CDR2: LNHDA, SQIVND (reference sequence). The V and J ends lost 2 bases and 5 bases, in that order; junction bases with no gene match: 11. DNA for the CDR3: TGTGCCAGTAGTATATCGGCAGGGGGCTATATCGAAAACATTCAGTACTTC. Translation gives CASSISAGGYIENIQYF.

This clone has just a few counts. The V call is TRBV6-5, the J call TRBJ1-2; possibly TRBD1 for D (6 bases). This CDR3 has 15 amino acids. The V and J ends lost 7 bases and 1 base respectively, with 16 bases between them. Germline V lookup: CDR1 MNHEY, CDR2 SVGAGI. CDR3 sequence (DNA): TGTGCCAGCACCCTTACGGGGGCTCTTAACTATGGCTACACCTTC. Amino acids: CASTLTGALNYGYTF.

The chain joins TRBV28 to TRBJ2-7, with no clear D. Germline CDR1 and CDR2: MDHEN and SYDVKM. The V end was cut by 4 bases, the J end by 3 bases, with 13 bases between. CDR3 size: 14 residues. The DNA of the CDR3 is TGTGCCAGCAGTTCCTCGGGTCCTAGCTACGAGCAGTACTTC. This codes for CASSSSGPSYEQYF.